This is a list of T cell receptor beta chains from one sample in a study of technical replicates of blood from a few donors. Method: immunoSEQ multiplex PCR; TCRdb's copy keeps in-frame clones and lacks some. In the table there are some 58,000 clones, 90% to 95% of which are singletons. Material for sequencing was T cells isolated from PBMCs. These TCRs come from a human donor in good health. Both conserved end residues are part of each CDR3. A D gene is named only where the DNA matches it firmly. Clone sizes are given selectively: once, few, many, or a class where the clone is expanded.

d_gene: TRBD2
abundance: NA
v_gene: TRBV11-3
j_gene: TRBJ2-1
CDR3nt: TGTGCCAGCAGCTTTAGAAAGGACACTAGCGGGGGGGTCAATGAGCAGTTCTTC
CDR3aa: CASSFRKDTSGGVNEQFF

d_gene: TRBD1
abundance: NA
v_gene: TRBV7-9
j_gene: TRBJ1-1
CDR3nt: TGTGCCAGCAGCGGCGACTTGGGACAGGTTACTGAAGCTTTCTTT
CDR3aa: CASSGDLGQVTEAFF

d_gene: TRBD1
abundance: NA
v_gene: TRBV12-5
j_gene: TRBJ2-6
CDR3nt: TGTGCTAGTGCCGCGCCCGGGACAGGGGTGAGTGGGGCCAACGTCCTGACTTTC
CDR3aa: CASAAPGTGVSGANVLTF

d_gene: TRBD2
abundance: NA
v_gene: TRBV11-2
j_gene: TRBJ2-5
CDR3nt: TGTGCCAGCAGCTTATTCCTGGCTAGCGGGGGACAAGAGACCCAGTACTTC
CDR3aa: CASSLFLASGGQETQYF

d_gene: TRBD1
abundance: NA
v_gene: TRBV7-6
j_gene: TRBJ2-1
CDR3nt: TGTGCCAGCAGCTTAGGGACAGGGGCCATTTGGCCCTACAATGAGCAGTTCTTC
CDR3aa: CASSLGTGAIWPYNEQFF

d_gene: TRBD1
abundance: NA
v_gene: TRBV7-9
j_gene: TRBJ1-6
CDR3nt: TGTGCCAGCAGCCTTACGGGACAGGGGTATTCACCCCTCCACTTT
CDR3aa: CASSLTGQGYSPLHF

d_gene: NA
abundance: NA
v_gene: TRBV5-1
j_gene: TRBJ2-7
CDR3nt: TGCGCCAGCAGCGCGCAGCCAGACACGAACTACGAGCAGTACTTC
CDR3aa: CASSAQPDTNYEQYF

d_gene: TRBD2
abundance: NA
v_gene: TRBV6-5
j_gene: TRBJ2-5
CDR3nt: TGTGCCAGCAGTTACTCTTCTGGGGCGGGAGAAGAGACCCAGTACTTC
CDR3aa: CASSYSSGAGEETQYF

d_gene: TRBD2
abundance: NA
v_gene: TRBV28
j_gene: TRBJ2-7
CDR3nt: TGTGCCAGCAGTCCGAGCGGGAGGGCCCACGAGCAGTACTTC
CDR3aa: CASSPSGRAHEQYF

d_gene: TRBD1
abundance: NA
v_gene: TRBV5-6
j_gene: TRBJ1-6
CDR3nt: TGTGCCAGCAGCTTGTCACAGGGGAAGGGTGGGAACCATAATTCACCCCTCCACTTT
CDR3aa: CASSLSQGKGGNHNSPLHF

d_gene: NA
abundance: NA
v_gene: TRBV13
j_gene: TRBJ2-2
CDR3nt: TGTGCCAGCAGCCCACCGTTGAGGCAGGGTAACACCGGGGAGCTGTTTTTT
CDR3aa: CASSPPLRQGNTGELFF

d_gene: TRBD1
abundance: once
v_gene: TRBV5-1
j_gene: TRBJ1-1
CDR3nt: TGCGCCAGCAGCGGGGGGACAGGGAGAAGTACTGAAGCTTTCTTT
CDR3aa: CASSGGTGRSTEAFF

d_gene: TRBD1
abundance: NA
v_gene: TRBV18
j_gene: TRBJ2-5
CDR3nt: TGTGCCAGCTCACCCCGCGAAAGGGGGCGTTTTAGAGAGACCCAGTACTTC
CDR3aa: CASSPRERGRFRETQYF

d_gene: NA
abundance: NA
v_gene: TRBV5-4
j_gene: TRBJ2-5
CDR3nt: TGTGCCAGCAGCTTGTGGTTGCGTGAGACCCAGTACTTC
CDR3aa: CASSLWLRETQYF

d_gene: NA
abundance: NA
v_gene: TRBV6-5
j_gene: TRBJ2-1
CDR3nt: TGTGCCAGCAGTTACTCGAGACAGCCCGTGAATGAGCAGTTCTTC
CDR3aa: CASSYSRQPVNEQFF

d_gene: NA
abundance: once
v_gene: TRBV28
j_gene: TRBJ1-2
CDR3nt: TGTGCCAGCATATCGGGAGGGGGGACCTATGGCTACACCTTC
CDR3aa: CASISGGGTYGYTF

d_gene: NA
abundance: NA
v_gene: TRBV7-9
j_gene: TRBJ1-4
CDR3nt: TGTGCCAGCAGCTTGATGGGGGGAAGTAATGAAAAACTGTTTTTT
CDR3aa: CASSLMGGSNEKLFF

d_gene: NA
abundance: NA
v_gene: TRBV6-6
j_gene: TRBJ2-5
CDR3nt: TGTGCCAGCAGTTACTTTACAGGCCGGCCCGAGACCCAGTACTTC
CDR3aa: CASSYFTGRPETQYF

d_gene: TRBD1
abundance: NA
v_gene: TRBV6-5
j_gene: TRBJ2-7
CDR3nt: TGTGCCACCCTATCGGTGGCAGGGGGCCTTTACGAGCAGTACTTC
CDR3aa: CATLSVAGGLYEQYF

d_gene: NA
abundance: few
v_gene: TRBV9
j_gene: TRBJ1-1
CDR3nt: TGTGCCAGCAGCGTAGCCACCGGGACAACCGGAATGAACACTGAAGCTTTCTTT
CDR3aa: CASSVATGTTGMNTEAFF

d_gene: TRBD1
abundance: NA
v_gene: TRBV5-4
j_gene: TRBJ2-2
CDR3nt: TGTGCCAGCAGCCCCGGACAGGGAACCGGGGAGCTGTTTTTT
CDR3aa: CASSPGQGTGELFF

d_gene: TRBD2
abundance: NA
v_gene: TRBV7-6
j_gene: TRBJ2-7
CDR3nt: TGTGCCAGCAGCTTAGGACTAGCGGGGTCCTACGAGCAGTACTTC
CDR3aa: CASSLGLAGSYEQYF

d_gene: TRBD2
abundance: once
v_gene: TRBV7-9
j_gene: TRBJ2-2
CDR3nt: TGTGCCAGCAGCTTAGCGCGGTCGGGGGGGAACACCGGGGAGCTGTTTTTT
CDR3aa: CASSLARSGGNTGELFF

d_gene: NA
abundance: NA
v_gene: TRBV5-1
j_gene: TRBJ1-2
CDR3nt: TGCGCCAGCAGCTTGGTCGCGGAGGGGCCTAACTATGGCTACACCTTC
CDR3aa: CASSLVAEGPNYGYTF

d_gene: NA
abundance: many
v_gene: TRBV5-4
j_gene: TRBJ1-1
CDR3nt: TGTGCCAGCAGCTTGGCAACTTTTTCCATGAACACTGAAGCTTTCTTT
CDR3aa: CASSLATFSMNTEAFF